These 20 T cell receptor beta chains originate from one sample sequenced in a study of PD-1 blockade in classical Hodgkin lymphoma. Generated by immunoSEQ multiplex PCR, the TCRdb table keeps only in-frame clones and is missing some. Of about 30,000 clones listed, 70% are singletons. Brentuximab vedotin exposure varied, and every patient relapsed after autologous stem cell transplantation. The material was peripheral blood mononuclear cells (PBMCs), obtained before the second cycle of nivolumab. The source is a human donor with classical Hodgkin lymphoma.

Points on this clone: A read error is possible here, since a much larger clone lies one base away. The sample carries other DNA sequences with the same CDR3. The CDR3 region is CASGDIFSYEQYV. The DNA for the CDR3 is TGTGCCAGCGGGGACATTTTCTCCTACGAGCAGTACGTC. The V and J genes are TRBV2 and TRBJ2-7; a weak D match, TRBD1 (6 bases). Between the trimmed V and J ends, which lost 8 bases and 0 bases, there was a span of 11 bases. Per the germline V gene, CDR1 is SNHLY and CDR2 is FYNNEI. CDR3 length: 13 residues.

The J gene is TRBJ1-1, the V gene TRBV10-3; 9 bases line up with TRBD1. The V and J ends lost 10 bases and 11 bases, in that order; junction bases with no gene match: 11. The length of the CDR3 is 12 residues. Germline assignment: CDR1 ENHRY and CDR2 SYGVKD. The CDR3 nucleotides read TGTGCCAGCAAGGGACAGGGAGGACTCGCTTTCTTT. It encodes CASKGQGGLAFF.

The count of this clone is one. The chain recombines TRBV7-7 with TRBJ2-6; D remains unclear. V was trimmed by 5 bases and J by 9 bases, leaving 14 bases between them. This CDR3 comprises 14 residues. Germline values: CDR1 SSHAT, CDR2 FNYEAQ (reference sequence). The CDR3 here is CASSATKSGNVLTF. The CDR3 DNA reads TGTGCCAGCAGCGCCACAAAGTCGGGCAACGTCCTGACTTTC.

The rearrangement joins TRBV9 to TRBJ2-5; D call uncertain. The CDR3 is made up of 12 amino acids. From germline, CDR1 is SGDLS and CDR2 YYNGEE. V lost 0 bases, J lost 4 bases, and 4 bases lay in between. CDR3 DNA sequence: TGTGCCAGCAGCGTAGATTTAGAGACCCAGTACTTC. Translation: CASSVDLETQYF.

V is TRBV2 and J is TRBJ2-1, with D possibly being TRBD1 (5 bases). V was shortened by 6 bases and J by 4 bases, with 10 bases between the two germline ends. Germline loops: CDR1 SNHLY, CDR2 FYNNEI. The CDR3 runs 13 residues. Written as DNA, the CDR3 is TGTGCCAGCAGCAGGGTTCCTTACAATGAGCAGTTCTTC. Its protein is CASSRVPYNEQFF. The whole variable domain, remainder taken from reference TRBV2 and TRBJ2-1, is EPEVTQTPSHQVTQMGQEVILRCVPISNHLYFYWYRQILGQKVEFLVSFYNNEISEKSEIFDDQFSVERPDGSNFTLKIRSTKLEDSAMYFCASSRVPYNEQFFGPGTRLTVL.

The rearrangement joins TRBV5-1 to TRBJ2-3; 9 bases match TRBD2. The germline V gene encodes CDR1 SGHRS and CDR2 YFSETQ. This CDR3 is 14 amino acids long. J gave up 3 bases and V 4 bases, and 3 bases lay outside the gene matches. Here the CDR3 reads CASSAGLATDTQYF. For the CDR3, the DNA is TGCGCCAGCAGCGCTGGACTAGCGACAGATACGCAGTATTTT. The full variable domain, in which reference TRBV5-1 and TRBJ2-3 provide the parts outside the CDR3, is KAGVTQTPRYLIKTRGQQVTLSCSPISGHRSVSWYQQTPGQGLQFLFEYFSETQRNKGNFPGRFSGRQFSNSRSEMNVSTLELGDSALYLCASSAGLATDTQYFGPGTRLTVL.

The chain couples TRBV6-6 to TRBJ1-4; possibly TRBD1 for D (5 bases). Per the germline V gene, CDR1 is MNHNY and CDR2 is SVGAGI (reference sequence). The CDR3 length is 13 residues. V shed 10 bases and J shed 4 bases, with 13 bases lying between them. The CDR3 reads CAITGAGNEKLFF. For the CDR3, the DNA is TGTGCCATCACCGGGGCCGGTAATGAAAAACTGTTTTTT.

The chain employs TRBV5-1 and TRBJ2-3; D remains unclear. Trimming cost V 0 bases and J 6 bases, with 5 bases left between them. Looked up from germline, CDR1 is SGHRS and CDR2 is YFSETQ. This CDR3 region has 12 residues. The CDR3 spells CASSLEVDTQYF. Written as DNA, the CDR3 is TGCGCCAGCAGCTTGGAGGTTGATACGCAGTATTTT.

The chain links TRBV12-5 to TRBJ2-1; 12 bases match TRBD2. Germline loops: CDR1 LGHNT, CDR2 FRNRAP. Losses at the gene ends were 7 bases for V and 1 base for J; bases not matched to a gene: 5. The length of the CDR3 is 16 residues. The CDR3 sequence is CASATTSGGSYNEQFF. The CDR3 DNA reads TGTGCTAGTGCCACGACTAGCGGGGGTTCCTACAATGAGCAGTTCTTC.

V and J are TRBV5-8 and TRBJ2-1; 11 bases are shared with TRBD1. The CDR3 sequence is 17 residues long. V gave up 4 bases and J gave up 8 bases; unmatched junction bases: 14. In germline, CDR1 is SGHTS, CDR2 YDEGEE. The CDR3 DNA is TGTGCCAGCAGCACAAGCCCCGGGACAGGGGGGAGGGATGAGCAGTTCTTC. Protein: CASSTSPGTGGRDEQFF.

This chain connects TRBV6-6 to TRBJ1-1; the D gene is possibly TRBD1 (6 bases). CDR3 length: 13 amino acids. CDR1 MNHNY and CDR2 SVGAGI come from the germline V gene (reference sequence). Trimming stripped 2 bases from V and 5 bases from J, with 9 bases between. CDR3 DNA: TGTGCCAGCAGTTACGAGGGGGTTACTGAAGCTTTCTTT. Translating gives CASSYEGVTEAFF.

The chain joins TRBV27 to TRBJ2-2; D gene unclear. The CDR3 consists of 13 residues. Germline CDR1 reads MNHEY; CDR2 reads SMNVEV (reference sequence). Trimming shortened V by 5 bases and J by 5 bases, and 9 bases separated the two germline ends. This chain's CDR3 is CASSPTVTGELFF. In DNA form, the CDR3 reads TGTGCCAGCAGTCCCACAGTAACCGGGGAGCTGTTTTTT.

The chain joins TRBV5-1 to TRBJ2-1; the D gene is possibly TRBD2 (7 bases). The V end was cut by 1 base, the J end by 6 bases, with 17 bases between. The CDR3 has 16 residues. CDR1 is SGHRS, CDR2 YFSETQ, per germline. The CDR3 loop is CASSLLSGGPGNEQFF. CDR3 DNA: TGCGCCAGCAGCTTGCTGTCCGGGGGGCCCGGCAATGAGCAGTTCTTC.

The CDR3 is CASSSLGRVTDTQYF. Written as DNA, the CDR3 is TGTGCCAGTAGTAGTTTAGGCAGGGTCACGGATACGCAGTATTTT. This sequence joins TRBV19 and TRBJ2-3; a possible D gene is TRBD1 (5 bases). Germline V gives CDR1 LNHDA, CDR2 SQIVND (reference sequence). CDR3 length: 15 residues. Trimming took off 4 bases at V and 6 bases at J, with 17 bases between the two ends.

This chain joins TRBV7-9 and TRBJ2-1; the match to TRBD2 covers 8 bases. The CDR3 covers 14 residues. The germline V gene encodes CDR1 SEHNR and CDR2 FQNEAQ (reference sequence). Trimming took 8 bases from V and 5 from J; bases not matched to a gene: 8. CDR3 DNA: TGTGCCAGCTCCTCGGGGGGGGCGAACAATGAGCAGTTCTTC. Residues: CASSSGGANNEQFF.

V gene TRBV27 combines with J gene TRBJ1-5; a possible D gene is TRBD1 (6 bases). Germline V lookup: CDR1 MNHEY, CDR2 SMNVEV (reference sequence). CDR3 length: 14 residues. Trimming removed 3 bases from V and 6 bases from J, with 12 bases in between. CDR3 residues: CASSLYGGGQPQHF. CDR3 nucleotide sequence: TGTGCCAGCAGTTTGTACGGGGGCGGTCAGCCCCAGCATTTT.

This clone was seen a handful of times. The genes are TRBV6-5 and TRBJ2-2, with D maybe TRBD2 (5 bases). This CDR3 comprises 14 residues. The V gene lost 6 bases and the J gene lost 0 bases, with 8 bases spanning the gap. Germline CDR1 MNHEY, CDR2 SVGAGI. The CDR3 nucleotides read TGTGCCAGCAGAAGGACTGCGAACACCGGGGAGCTGTTTTTT. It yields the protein CASRRTANTGELFF.

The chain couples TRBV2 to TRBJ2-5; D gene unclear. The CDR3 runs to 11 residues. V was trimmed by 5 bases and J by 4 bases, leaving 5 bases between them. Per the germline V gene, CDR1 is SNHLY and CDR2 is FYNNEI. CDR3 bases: TGTGCCAGCAGTCCCCCAGAGACCCAGTACTTC. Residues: CASSPPETQYF.

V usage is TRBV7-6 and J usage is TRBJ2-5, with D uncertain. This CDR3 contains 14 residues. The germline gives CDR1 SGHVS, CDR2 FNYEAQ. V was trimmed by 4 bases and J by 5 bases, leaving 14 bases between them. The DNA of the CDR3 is TGTGCCAGCAGCTGGGATGAGTCAAGGGAGACCCAGTACTTC. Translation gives CASSWDESRETQYF.

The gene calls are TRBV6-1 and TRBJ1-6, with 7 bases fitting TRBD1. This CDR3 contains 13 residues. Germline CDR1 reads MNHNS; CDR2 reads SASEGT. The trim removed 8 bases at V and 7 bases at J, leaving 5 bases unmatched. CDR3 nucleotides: TGTGCCAGCGCCGGACAGGAAAATTCACCCCTCCACTTT. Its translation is CASAGQENSPLHF.